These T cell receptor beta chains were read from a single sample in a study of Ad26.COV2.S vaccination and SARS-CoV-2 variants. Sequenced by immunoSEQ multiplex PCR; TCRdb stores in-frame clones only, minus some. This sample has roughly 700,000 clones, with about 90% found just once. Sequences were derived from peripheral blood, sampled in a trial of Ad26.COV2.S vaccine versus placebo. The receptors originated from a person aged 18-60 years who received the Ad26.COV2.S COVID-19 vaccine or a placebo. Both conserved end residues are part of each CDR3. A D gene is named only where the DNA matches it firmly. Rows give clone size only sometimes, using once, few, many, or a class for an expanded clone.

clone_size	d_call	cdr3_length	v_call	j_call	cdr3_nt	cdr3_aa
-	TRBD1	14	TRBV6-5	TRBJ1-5	TGTGCCACCAGGGGGGTTCCTAGCAATCAGCCCCAGCATTTT	CATRGVPSNQPQHF
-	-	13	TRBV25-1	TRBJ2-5	TGTGCCAGCAGTCCCGCCAACCAAGAGACCCAGTACTTC	CASSPANQETQYF
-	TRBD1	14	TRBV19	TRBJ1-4	TGTGCCAGTAGAGCCGGGACAGGGAGTGAAAAACTGTTTTTT	CASRAGTGSEKLFF
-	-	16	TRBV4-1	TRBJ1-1	TGCGCCAGCAGCCAAGATGGTTCGGGTTTCGACACTGAAGCTTTCTTT	CASSQDGSGFDTEAFF
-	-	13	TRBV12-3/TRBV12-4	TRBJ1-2	TGTGCCAGCAGTTTAGCGGGGAAAGTGGGCTACACCTTC	CASSLAGKVGYTF
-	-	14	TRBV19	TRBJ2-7	TGTGCCAGTAGTATCGGGCAGGGGTTCTACGAGCAGTACTTC	CASSIGQGFYEQYF
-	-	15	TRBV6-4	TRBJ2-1	TGTGCCAGCAGTGAGGGACTCCTAGGCTACAATGAGCAGTTCTTC	CASSEGLLGYNEQFF
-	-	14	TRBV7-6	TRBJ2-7	TGTGCCAGCAGCTCATCGAGCGGCTCCTACGAGCAGTACTTC	CASSSSSGSYEQYF
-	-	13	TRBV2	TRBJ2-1	TGTGCCAGCAGTGAGCGGCATGGGAATGAGCAGTTCTTC	CASSERHGNEQFF
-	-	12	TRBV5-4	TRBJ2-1	TGTGCCAGCAGCACAGCTAGTGATCCCCCGTTCTTC	CASSTASDPPFF
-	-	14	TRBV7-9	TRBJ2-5	TGTGCCACCCCGTCCGAGGGGCGCCCGGAGACCCAGTACTTC	CATPSEGRPETQYF
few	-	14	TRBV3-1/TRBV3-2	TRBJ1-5	TGTGCCAGCAGCCAGGGGTTTAGCAATCAGCCCCAGCATTTT	CASSQGFSNQPQHF
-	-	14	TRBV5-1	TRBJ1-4	TGCGCCAGCAGCTTAACAGGGACTAATGAAAAACTGTTTTTT	CASSLTGTNEKLFF
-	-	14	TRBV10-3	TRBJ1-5	TGTGCCATCAGTGAGGCAGGGGGCAATCAGCCCCAGCATTTT	CAISEAGGNQPQHF
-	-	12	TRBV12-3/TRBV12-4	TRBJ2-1	TGTGCCAGCAGCCCTAGCGTCTATGAGCAGTTCTTC	CASSPSVYEQFF
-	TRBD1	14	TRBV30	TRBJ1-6	TGTGCCTGGAGTGGGACAGGGCTGAGGTCACCCCTCCACTTT	CAWSGTGLRSPLHF
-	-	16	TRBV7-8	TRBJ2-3	TGTGCCAGCAGCTTAGCGGGTATAGGGCCCACAGATACGCAGTATTTT	CASSLAGIGPTDTQYF
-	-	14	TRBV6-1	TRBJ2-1	TGTGCCAGCAGTGAACCGGGACTCGCGGATGAGCAGTTCTTC	CASSEPGLADEQFF
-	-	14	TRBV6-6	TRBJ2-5	TGTGCCAGCAGTTACGTGAGGGGACAAGAGACCCAGTACTTC	CASSYVRGQETQYF
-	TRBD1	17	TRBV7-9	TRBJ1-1	TGTGCCAGCAGCTTACCCGGGACAGGGACGAGGCACACTGAAGCTTTCTTT	CASSLPGTGTRHTEAFF
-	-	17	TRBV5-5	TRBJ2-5	TGTGCCAGCAGCTTTTTGTTTAATAGTGTAGTTTTAGAGACCCAGTACTTC	CASSFLFNSVVLETQYF
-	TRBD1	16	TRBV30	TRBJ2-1	TGTGCCTTTGACCGGGACAGGGAATCCTCCTACAATGAGCAGTTCTTC	CAFDRDRESSYNEQFF
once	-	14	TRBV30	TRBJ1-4	TGTGCCTGGAGTGTAGGAGGGATTAATGAAAAACTGTTTTTT	CAWSVGGINEKLFF
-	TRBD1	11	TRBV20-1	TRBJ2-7	TGCAGGGGACAGGGGGCCCACGAGCAGTACTTC	CRGQGAHEQYF
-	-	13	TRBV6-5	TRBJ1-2	TGTGCCAGCAGTCGCCGGGACAATAGGGGCTACACCTTC	CASSRRDNRGYTF
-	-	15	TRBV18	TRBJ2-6	TGTGCCAGCTCAGCAGGGAACTCTGGGGCCAACGTCCTGACTTTC	CASSAGNSGANVLTF
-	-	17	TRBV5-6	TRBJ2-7	TGTGCCAGCAGCTTGGCCCCCCACCTAGGTGGGGTCGCCGAGCAGTACTTC	CASSLAPHLGGVAEQYF
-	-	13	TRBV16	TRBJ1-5	TGTGCCAGCAGCCCCCAGGCAGGTCAGCCCCAGCATTTT	CASSPQAGQPQHF
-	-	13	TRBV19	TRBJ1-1	TGTGCCAGTAGTTGGTCAGAGAACACTGAAGCTTTCTTT	CASSWSENTEAFF
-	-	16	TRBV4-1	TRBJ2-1	TGCGCCAGCAGCCAAGGGAATTCCGTAGCCTACAATGAGCCGTTCTTC	CASSQGNSVAYNEPFF
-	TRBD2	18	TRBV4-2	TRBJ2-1	TGTGCCAGCAGCCGCCAAGGGGCGAGCGGGGGTTCCTACAATGAGCAGTTCTTC	CASSRQGASGGSYNEQFF
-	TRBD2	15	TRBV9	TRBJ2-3	TGTGCCAGCAGCGCAAGCGGGACCCTCACAGATACGCAGTATTTT	CASSASGTLTDTQYF
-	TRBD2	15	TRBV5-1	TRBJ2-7	TGCGCCAGCAGCTCCCAAGCGGGAGGGCCCTACGAGCAGTACTTC	CASSSQAGGPYEQYF
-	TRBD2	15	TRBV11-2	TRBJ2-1	TGTGCCAGCAGCCTCCAGACTAGCGGGGGCAATGAGCAGTTCTTC	CASSLQTSGGNEQFF
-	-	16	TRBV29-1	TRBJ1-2	TGCAGCGTTGACTCGCCCCAGGATCTACGGGACTATGGCTACACCTTC	CSVDSPQDLRDYGYTF
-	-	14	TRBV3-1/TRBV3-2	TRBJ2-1	TGTGCCAGCAGCCAGGGTTCGGGCCGGAATGAGCAGTTCTTC	CASSQGSGRNEQFF
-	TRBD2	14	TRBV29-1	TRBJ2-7	TGCAGCGTTGAAGGGTTAGCGGGAGTCTACGAGCAGTACTTC	CSVEGLAGVYEQYF
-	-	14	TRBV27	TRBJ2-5	TGTGCCAGCAGTTTTGGGGTCCCAGGGGAGACCCAGTACTTC	CASSFGVPGETQYF
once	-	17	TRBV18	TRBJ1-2	TGTGCCAGCTCACCTTACCTCGTCGGCGTGGGGAACTATGGCTACACCTTC	CASSPYLVGVGNYGYTF
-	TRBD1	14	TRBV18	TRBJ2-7	TGTGCCAGCTCAAACAGGGGGTTCTCCTACGAGCAGTACTTC	CASSNRGFSYEQYF
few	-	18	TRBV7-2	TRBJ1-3	TGTGCCAGCAGCTTAGTATCCCGACGGGCCCATTCTGGAAACACCATATATTTT	CASSLVSRRAHSGNTIYF
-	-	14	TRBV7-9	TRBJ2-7	TGTGCCAGCAGCTTAGTCGGCATCATCTACGAGCAGTACTTC	CASSLVGIIYEQYF
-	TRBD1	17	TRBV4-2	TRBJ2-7	TGTGCCAGCAGCCAAGATGGTCCCCGACAGGGCATCTACGAGCAGTACTTC	CASSQDGPRQGIYEQYF
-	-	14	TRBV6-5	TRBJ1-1	TGTGCCAGCAGTTATAGGGCTGAGAACACTGAAGCTTTCTTT	CASSYRAENTEAFF
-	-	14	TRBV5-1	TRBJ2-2	TGCGCCAGCAGCTTACGGGCTAACACCGGGGAGCTGTTTTTT	CASSLRANTGELFF
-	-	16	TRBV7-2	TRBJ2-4	TGTGCCAGCAGACCTGGCGGGGGCATAGCCAAAAACATTCAGTACTTC	CASRPGGGIAKNIQYF
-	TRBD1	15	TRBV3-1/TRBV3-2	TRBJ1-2	TGTGCCAGCAGCCAAGATGAGGGGGCGAACTATGGCTACACCTTC	CASSQDEGANYGYTF